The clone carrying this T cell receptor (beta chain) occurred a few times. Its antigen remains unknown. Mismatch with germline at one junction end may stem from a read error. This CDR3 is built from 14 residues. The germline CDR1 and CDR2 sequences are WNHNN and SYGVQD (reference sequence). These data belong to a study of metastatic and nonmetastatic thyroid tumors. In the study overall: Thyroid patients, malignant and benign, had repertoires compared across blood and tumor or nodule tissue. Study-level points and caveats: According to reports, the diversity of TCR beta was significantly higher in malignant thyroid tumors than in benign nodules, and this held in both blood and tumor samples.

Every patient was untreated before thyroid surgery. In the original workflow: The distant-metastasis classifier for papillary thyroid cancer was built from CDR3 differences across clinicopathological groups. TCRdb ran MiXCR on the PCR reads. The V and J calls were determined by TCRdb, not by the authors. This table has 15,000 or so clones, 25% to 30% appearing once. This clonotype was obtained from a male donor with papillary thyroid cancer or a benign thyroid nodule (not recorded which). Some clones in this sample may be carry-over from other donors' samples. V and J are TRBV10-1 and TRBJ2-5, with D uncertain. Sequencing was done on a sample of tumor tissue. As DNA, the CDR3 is TGCGCCAGCAGTGAGGGGGTAGGAAAAGAGACCAAGTACTTC. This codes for CASSEGVGKETKYF.